This T cell receptor (beta chain) was recovered during a study of cytomegalovirus exposure and HLA in healthy donors. Study outcomes and limitations: Among TCR sequences, most were rare, though some public TCRs appeared in many donors. A prior analysis recorded that most TCR beta V segments were productive about 90% or about 30% of the time.

The PCR employed 60 Vbeta primers together with 13 Jbeta primers. The method was immunoSEQ multiplex PCR; TCRdb's version includes in-frame clones alone and lacks a portion of them. The top ten clones hold 0.8% to 1.1% of a sample with tens of thousands of clones, roughly 80% of them seen once. This clone was counted once. Its specificity is not known. V was pared by 7 bases and J by 4 bases, with 10 bases of the junction left unmatched. Per the germline V gene, CDR1 is MNHEY and CDR2 is SMNVEV (reference sequence). The CDR3 has 15 residues. The clonotype comes from a male donor in good health and CMV-seronegative. Sequenced material: PBMCs. The rearrangement links TRBV27 to TRBJ1-3; 7 nucleotides line up with TRBD1. Here the CDR3 DNA reads TGTGCCAGCAATCAGAAGACAGGGTCCGGAAACACCATATATTTT. Translation: CASNQKTGSGNTIYF.